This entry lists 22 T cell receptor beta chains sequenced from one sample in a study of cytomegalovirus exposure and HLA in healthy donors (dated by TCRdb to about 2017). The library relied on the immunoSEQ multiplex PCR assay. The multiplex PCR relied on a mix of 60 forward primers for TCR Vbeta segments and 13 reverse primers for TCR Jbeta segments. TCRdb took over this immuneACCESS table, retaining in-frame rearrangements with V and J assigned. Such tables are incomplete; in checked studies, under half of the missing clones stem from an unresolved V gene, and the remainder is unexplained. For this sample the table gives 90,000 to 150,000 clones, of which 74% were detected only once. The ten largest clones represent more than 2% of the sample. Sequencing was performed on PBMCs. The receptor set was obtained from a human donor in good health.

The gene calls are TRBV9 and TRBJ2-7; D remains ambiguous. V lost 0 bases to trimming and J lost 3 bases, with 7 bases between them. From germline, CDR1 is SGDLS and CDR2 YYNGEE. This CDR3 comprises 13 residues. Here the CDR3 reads CASSVGPNYEQYF. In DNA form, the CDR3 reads TGTGCCAGCAGCGTAGGCCCTAACTACGAGCAGTACTTC.

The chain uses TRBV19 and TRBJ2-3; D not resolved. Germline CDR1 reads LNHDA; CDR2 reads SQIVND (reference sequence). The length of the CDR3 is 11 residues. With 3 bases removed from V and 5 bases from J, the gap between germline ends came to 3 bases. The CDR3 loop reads CASSILDTQYF. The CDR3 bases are TGTGCCAGTAGTATTCTAGATACGCAGTATTTT.

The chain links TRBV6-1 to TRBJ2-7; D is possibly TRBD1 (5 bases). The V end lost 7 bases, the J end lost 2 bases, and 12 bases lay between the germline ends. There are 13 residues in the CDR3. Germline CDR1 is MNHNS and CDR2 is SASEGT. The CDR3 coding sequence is TGTGCCAGCATATCGCGACAGCCCTACGAGCAGTACTTC. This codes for CASISRQPYEQYF.

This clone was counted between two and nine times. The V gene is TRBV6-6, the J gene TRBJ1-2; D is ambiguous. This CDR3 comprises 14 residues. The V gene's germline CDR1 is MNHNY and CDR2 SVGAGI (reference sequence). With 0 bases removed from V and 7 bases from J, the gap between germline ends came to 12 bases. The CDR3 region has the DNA TGTGCCAGCAGTTACTCTGTATCGGGGTCTGGCTACACCTTC. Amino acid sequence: CASSYSVSGSGYTF.

The CDR3 nucleotides are TGTGCCAGCAGCTTAGTTACCGGTTCCCACGAGCAGTACTTC. It codes for CASSLVTGSHEQYF. The chain employs TRBV7-6 and TRBJ2-7; D unresolved. The germline gives CDR1 SGHVS, CDR2 FNYEAQ. This CDR3 has 14 amino acids. With 1 base removed from V and 5 bases from J, the gap between germline ends came to 12 bases.

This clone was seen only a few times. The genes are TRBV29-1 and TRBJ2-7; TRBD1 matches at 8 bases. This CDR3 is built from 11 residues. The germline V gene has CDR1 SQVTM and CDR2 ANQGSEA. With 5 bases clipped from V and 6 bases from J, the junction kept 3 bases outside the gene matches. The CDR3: CSVWTGSEQYF. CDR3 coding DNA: TGCAGCGTTTGGACAGGGAGCGAGCAGTACTTC.

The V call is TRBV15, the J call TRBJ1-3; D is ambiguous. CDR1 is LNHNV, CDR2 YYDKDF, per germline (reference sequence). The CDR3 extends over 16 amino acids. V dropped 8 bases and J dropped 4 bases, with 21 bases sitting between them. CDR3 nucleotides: TGTGCCACCTCTTATAGTTCCGGAGTTGGGGGAAACACCATATATTTT. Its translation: CATSYSSGVGGNTIYF.

DNA of the CDR3: TGCGCCAGCAGCCAAGGGATTGGCGGCTCCTACGAGCAGTACTTC. Translation: CASSQGIGGSYEQYF. This sequence joins TRBV4-3 and TRBJ2-5; D not certain. The J call may be incorrect, as the DNA end agrees better with TRBJ2-7. This CDR3 region has 15 residues. CDR1 is LGHNA and CDR2 is YSLEER in the germline V gene.

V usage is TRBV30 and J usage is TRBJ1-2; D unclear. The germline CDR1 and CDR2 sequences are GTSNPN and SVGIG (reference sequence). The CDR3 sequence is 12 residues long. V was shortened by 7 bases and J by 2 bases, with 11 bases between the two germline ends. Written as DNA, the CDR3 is TGTGCCTCGTGGGAGTCGAACTATGGCTACACCTTC. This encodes CASWESNYGYTF.

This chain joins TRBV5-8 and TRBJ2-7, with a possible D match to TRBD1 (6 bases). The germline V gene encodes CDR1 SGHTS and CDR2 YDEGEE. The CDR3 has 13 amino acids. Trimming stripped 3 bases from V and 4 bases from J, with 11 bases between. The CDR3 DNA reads TGTGCCAGCAGCTCAATCGACAGGTACGAGCAGTACTTC. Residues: CASSSIDRYEQYF. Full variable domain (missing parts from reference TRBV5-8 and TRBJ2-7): EAGVTQSPTHLIKTRGQQATLRCSPISGHTSVYWYQQALGLGLQFLLWYDEGEERNRGNFPPRFSGRQFPNYSSELNVNALELEDSALYLCASSSIDRYEQYFGPGTRLTVT.

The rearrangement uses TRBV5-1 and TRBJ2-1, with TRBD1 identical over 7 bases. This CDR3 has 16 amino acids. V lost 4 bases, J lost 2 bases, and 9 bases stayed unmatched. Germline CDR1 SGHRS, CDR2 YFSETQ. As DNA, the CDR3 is TGCGCCAGCAGCCACAGTCCAGGGGGTGCCTACAATGAGCAGTTCTTC. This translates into CASSHSPGGAYNEQFF.

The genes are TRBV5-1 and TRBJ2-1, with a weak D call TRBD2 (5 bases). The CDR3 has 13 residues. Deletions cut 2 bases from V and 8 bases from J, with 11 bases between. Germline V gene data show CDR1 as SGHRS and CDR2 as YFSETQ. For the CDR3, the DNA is TGCGCCAGCAGCTTTTCGGGGTTGGATGAGCAGTTCTTC. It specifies CASSFSGLDEQFF.

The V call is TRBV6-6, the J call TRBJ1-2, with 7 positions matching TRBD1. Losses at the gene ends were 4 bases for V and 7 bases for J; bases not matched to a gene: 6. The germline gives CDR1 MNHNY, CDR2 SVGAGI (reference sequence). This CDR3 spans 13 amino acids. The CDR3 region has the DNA TGTGCCAGCAGTTTCGACAGGGAAACTGGCTACACCTTC. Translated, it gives CASSFDRETGYTF.

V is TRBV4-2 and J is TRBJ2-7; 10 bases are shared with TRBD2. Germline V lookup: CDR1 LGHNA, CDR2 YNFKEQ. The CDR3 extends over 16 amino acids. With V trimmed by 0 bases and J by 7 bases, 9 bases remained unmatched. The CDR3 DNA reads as TGTGCCAGCAGCCAAGATAACCAGCGGGGGGGCAGAGAGCAGTACTTC. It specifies CASSQDNQRGGREQYF.

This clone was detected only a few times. This CDR3 reads CASSLVTGSYGYTF. In DNA, the CDR3 is TGTGCCAGCAGCTTAGTGACAGGGAGCTATGGCTACACCTTC. This chain connects TRBV7-2 to TRBJ1-2, with 7 bases lining up with TRBD1. J was trimmed by 4 bases and V by 1 base; bases with no gene match: 3. CDR1 and CDR2 (germline): SGHTA, FQGNSA. The CDR3 sequence is 14 residues long.

Here the CDR3 reads CAWRVGGNQPQHF. The CDR3 coding sequence is TGTGCCTGGAGGGTCGGGGGAAATCAGCCCCAGCATTTT. The V and J genes are TRBV30 and TRBJ1-5; D possibly corresponds to TRBD1 (5 bases). The length of the CDR3 is 13 residues. Germline CDR1 GTSNPN, CDR2 SVGIG (reference sequence). Trimming took off 3 bases at V and 4 bases at J, with 10 bases between the two ends.

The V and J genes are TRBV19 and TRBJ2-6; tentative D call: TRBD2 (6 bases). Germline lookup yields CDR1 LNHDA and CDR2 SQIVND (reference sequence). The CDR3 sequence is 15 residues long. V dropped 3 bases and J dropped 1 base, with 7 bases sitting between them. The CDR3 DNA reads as TGTGCCAGTAGTATCGGGGGATCTGGGGCCAACGTCCTGACTTTC. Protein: CASSIGGSGANVLTF. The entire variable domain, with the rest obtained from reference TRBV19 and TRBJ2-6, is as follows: DGGITQSPKYLFRKEGQNVTLSCEQNLNHDAMYWYRQDPGQGLRLIYYSQIVNDFQKGDIAEGYSVSREKKESFPLTVTSAQKNPTAFYLCASSIGGSGANVLTFGAGSRLTVL.

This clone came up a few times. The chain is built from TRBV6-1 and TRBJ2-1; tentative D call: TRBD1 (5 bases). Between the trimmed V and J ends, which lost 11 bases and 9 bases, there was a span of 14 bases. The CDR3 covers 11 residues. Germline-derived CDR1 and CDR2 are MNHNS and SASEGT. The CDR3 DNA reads TGTGCCGCCTCAAGGGGCGCTGAGCAGTTCTTC. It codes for CAASRGAEQFF.

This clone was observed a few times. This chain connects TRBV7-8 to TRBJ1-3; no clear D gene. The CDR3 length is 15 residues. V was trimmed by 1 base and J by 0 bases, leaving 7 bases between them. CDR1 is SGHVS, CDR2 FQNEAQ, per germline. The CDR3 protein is CASSLDGLSGNTIYF. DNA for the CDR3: TGTGCCAGCAGCTTAGATGGCCTCTCTGGAAACACCATATATTTT.

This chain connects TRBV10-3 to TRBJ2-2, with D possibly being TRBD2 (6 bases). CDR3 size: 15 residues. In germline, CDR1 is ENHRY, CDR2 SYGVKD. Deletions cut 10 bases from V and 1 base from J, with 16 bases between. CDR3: CATTHRDLNTGELFF. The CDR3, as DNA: TGTGCCACCACCCACCGGGACTTGAACACCGGGGAGCTGTTTTTT.

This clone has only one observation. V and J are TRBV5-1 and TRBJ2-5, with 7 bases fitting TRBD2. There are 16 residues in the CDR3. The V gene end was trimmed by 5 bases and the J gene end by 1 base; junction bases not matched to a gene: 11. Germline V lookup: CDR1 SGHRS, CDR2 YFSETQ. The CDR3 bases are TGCGCCAGCAGTACGTTGGGGGGGGGAGCCCAAGAGACCCAGTACTTC. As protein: CASSTLGGGAQETQYF.

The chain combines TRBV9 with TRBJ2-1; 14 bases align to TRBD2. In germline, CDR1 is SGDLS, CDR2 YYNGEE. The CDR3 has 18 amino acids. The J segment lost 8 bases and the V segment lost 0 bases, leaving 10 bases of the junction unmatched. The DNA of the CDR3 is TGTGCCAGCAGCGTAGGACTAGCGGGGGGGGTTTCGTTCCATGAGCAGTTCTTC. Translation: CASSVGLAGGVSFHEQFF.